This TCR beta chain comes out of a study of Graves' ophthalmopathy and Graves' hyperthyroidism. Study results and limitations: Among thyroid clonotypes expanded above 0.001 frequency, most also appeared in blood.

RNA transcripts were the template, and TCR beta CDR3 regions were amplified from them. HTBI-primed RT-PCR formed the first round, and a multiplex PCR formed the second. From the multiplex PCR reads, TCRdb called clonotypes with MiXCR, one entry per CDR3 protein. The profile shows 400,000 or so distinct CDR3 sequences, about 15% of them singletons. Of note for this clonotype: The target antigen is unknown.

The CDR3 has 12 residues. Trimming shortened V by 6 bases and J by 7 bases, and 10 bases separated the two germline ends. Germline assignment: CDR1 MNHNS and CDR2 SASEGT. Cases classed as stable hyperthyroidism had no ophthalmopathy within 18 months of follow-up. Newly diagnosed, the hyperthyroidism patients had under 2 months' duration and were aged 18 to 65. Clinical symptoms, serum thyroxine, TRAb, thyroid ultrasound and orbital computed tomography determined diagnosis. Sequenced sample: peripheral blood. The chain carries TRBV6-1 and TRBJ1-5; no reliable D call. The TCR comes from an adult woman with stable Graves' hyperthyroidism. CDR3 nucleotide sequence: TGTGCCAGCAGCCCTGTGGGGCAGCCCCAGCATTTT. It translates to CASSPVGQPQHF.